Described below is a single T cell receptor beta chain sequence and its context. What it recognizes is unknown. V dropped 5 bases and J dropped 0; count of bases not matched to a gene: 3. CDR1 SEHNR and CDR2 FQNEAQ come from the germline V gene (reference sequence). The CDR3 consists of 14 residues. This entry belongs to a study of T cell responses to AZD1222 COVID-19 vaccine. Profiled with immunoSEQ multiplex PCR; TCRdb holds only in-frame clones, not every one. The sample shows over 85,000 clones, 80% to 90% of them seen only once. Study observations and caveats: Baseline serostatus was positive in only a handful of AZD1222 recipients. Receipt of two AZD1222 doses was followed by a rise in Spike-specific TCR breadth and depth.

The sequences come from peripheral blood, collected 28 days after the second AZD1222 dose. The clonotype comes from an adult who received the AZD1222 COVID-19 vaccine. The chain links TRBV7-9 to TRBJ1-1, with 7 bases aligning to TRBD1. In DNA form, the CDR3 reads TGTGCCAGCAGCCCCAGGGGGATGAACACTGAAGCTTTCTTT. Its protein product is CASSPRGMNTEAFF.